A single sample is the source of the 2 T cell receptor beta chains below, sequenced in a study of PD-1 blockade in classical Hodgkin lymphoma. The protocol was immunoSEQ multiplex PCR, while the TCRdb copy is restricted to in-frame clones and leaves out a portion. The sample comprises 17,000 or so clones, around 90% of which are singletons, and 3.9% rests with the top ten. Sample time point: newly diagnosed, previously untreated cHL patient sample. The specimen was peripheral blood mononuclear cells (PBMCs). The receptors here all came from a human donor with classical Hodgkin lymphoma.

The J gene is TRBJ2-2, the V gene TRBV9, with D hard to call. V was trimmed by 4 bases and J by 4 bases, leaving 11 bases between them. The CDR3 is made up of 14 amino acids. Germline V gene data show CDR1 as SGDLS and CDR2 as YYNGEE. For the CDR3, the DNA is TGTGCCAGCAGCTCCCAAAGGGCCACCGGGGAGCTGTTTTTT. Its protein product is CASSSQRATGELFF. Based on the CDR3 plus reference TRBV9 and TRBJ2-2, the full variable domain is DSGVTQTPKHLITATGQRVTLRCSPRSGDLSVYWYQQSLDQGLQFLIQYYNGEERAKGNILERFSAQQFPDLHSELNLSSLELGDSALYFCASSSQRATGELFFGEGSRLTVL.

The V and J genes are TRBV5-1 and TRBJ2-1; 7 bases line up with TRBD2. The germline V gene encodes CDR1 SGHRS and CDR2 YFSETQ. Trimming removed 1 base from V and 8 bases from J; junction bases left unmatched: 9. CDR3 length: 15 amino acids. The CDR3 sequence is CASSLPLGGFDEQFF. CDR3 in DNA: TGCGCCAGCAGCTTGCCCCTCGGGGGGTTCGATGAGCAGTTCTTC. Full variable domain (rest looked up from reference TRBV5-1 and TRBJ2-1): KAGVTQTPRYLIKTRGQQVTLSCSPISGHRSVSWYQQTPGQGLQFLFEYFSETQRNKGNFPGRFSGRQFSNSRSEMNVSTLELGDSALYLCASSLPLGGFDEQFFGPGTRLTVL.